This TCR beta chain was recorded in a study of T-cell memory formation after mild COVID-19. Across the whole study: TCR clusters mostly belonged to single donors.

Study results and caveats: Whereas later expanders leaned CD4+, clones contracting day 15 to 85 showed a balanced CD4/CD8 makeup.

TCRdb used MiXCR to reprocess the 5' RACE reads, holding one entry per CDR3 protein. The sample yields around 110,000 distinct CDR3 sequences, around 12% seen once. At least ten counts were recorded for this clonotype. Its antigen remains unknown. Trimming cost V 0 bases and J 5 bases, with 7 bases left between them. Germline CDR1 reads SGDLS; CDR2 reads YYNGEE. This CDR3 spans 13 amino acids. The chain combines TRBV9 with TRBJ2-3; D remains ambiguous. This receptor was taken from an adult woman who had mild COVID-19 (a few samples of this study predate the infection). Cell type and time point are not known. Material: PBMCs or a T cell subset sorted from them (not recorded which). The CDR3 DNA is TGTGCCAGCAGCGTAGGGTCAGGAGATACGCAGTATTTT. As protein: CASSVGSGDTQYF.